The clone carrying this T cell receptor (beta chain) was seen a few times. What it binds is unknown. No conserved phenylalanine or tryptophan ends this CDR3, so it is likely a read error. Transcripts of RNA were the source for amplifying TCR beta CDR3 regions. The authors performed first-round RT-PCR with HTBI primers and then a second-round multiplex PCR. TCRdb re-called the multiplex PCR reads with MiXCR, one entry per CDR3 protein. The sample lists about 640,000 distinct CDR3 sequences; roughly 41% were seen once. CAS ≥3, NOSPECS ≥4, moderate-to-severe activity and duration under 3 months marked donors with ophthalmopathy. The data stem from a study of Graves' ophthalmopathy and Graves' hyperthyroidism. Trimming pared 2 bases from V and 4 bases from J, leaving 9 bases between. Germline values: CDR1 SGHKS, CDR2 YYEKEE (reference sequence). CDR3 length: 13 amino acids. General study results and limits: Most thyroid-expanded clonotypes exceeding 0.001 frequency were also found in blood. Ophthalmopathy progression cases were predicted by the model with approximately 66% sensitivity and about 72% specificity.

The chain recombines TRBV5-5 with TRBJ1-1, with D uncertain. This TCR was recovered from an adult man with Graves' ophthalmopathy. The specimen sequenced was peripheral blood. The CDR3 spells CASSLGLTTEAFL. Here the CDR3 DNA reads TGTGCCAGCAGCTTAGGTTTGACCACTGAAGCTTTCCTT.